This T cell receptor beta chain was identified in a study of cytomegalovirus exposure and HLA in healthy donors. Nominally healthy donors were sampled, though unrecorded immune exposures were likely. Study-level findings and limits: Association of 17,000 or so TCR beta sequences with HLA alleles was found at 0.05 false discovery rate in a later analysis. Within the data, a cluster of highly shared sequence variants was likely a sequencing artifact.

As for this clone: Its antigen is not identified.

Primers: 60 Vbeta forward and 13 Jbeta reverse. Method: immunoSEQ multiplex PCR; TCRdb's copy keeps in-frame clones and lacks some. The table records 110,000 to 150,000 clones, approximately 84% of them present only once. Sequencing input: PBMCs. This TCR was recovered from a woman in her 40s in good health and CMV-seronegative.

Here the CDR3 DNA reads TGTGCCAGCAGCTTCCTCGGGCTAGCGGGAGAAGATACGCAGTATTTT. Protein product: CASSFLGLAGEDTQYF. V and J are TRBV7-3 and TRBJ2-3; the match to TRBD2 covers 10 bases. CDR3 length: 16 amino acids. Germline CDR1 SGHTA, CDR2 FQGTGA. With 3 bases clipped from V and 5 bases from J, the junction kept 8 bases outside the gene matches.